This T cell receptor (beta chain) was sequenced for a study of T cell responses to AZD1222 COVID-19 vaccine. Points from the study as a whole: Baseline seropositives among AZD1222 recipients totaled only 5 to 7. Donor demographics were predominantly white British with a female majority; clonal diversity may be underestimated. Epitopes outside B.1.351 and B.1.1.7 mutated regions reportedly drew nearly half of spike TCRs.

A note on this clone: Its target is unknown.

Using immunoSEQ multiplex PCR, the repertoire was profiled, and TCRdb retains in-frame clones only, with some absent. The sample holds about 92,000 clones, roughly 88% seen once. The CDR3 runs 16 residues. With V trimmed by 4 bases and J by 1 base, 10 bases remained unmatched. Germline CDR1 reads SGHRS; CDR2 reads YFSETQ. The source material was peripheral blood, sampled on day 0 of AZD1222 vaccination. The clonotype originates from an adult in good health. The chain couples TRBV5-1 to TRBJ2-5; 7 positions agree with TRBD2. The CDR3 sequence is CASSAGALTSQETQYF. The CDR3 DNA reads as TGCGCCAGCAGCGCGGGAGCCCTAACTTCCCAAGAGACCCAGTACTTC. Full variable domain (rest looked up from reference TRBV5-1 and TRBJ2-5): KAGVTQTPRYLIKTRGQQVTLSCSPISGHRSVSWYQQTPGQGLQFLFEYFSETQRNKGNFPGRFSGRQFSNSRSEMNVSTLELGDSALYLCASSAGALTSQETQYFGPGTRLLVL.